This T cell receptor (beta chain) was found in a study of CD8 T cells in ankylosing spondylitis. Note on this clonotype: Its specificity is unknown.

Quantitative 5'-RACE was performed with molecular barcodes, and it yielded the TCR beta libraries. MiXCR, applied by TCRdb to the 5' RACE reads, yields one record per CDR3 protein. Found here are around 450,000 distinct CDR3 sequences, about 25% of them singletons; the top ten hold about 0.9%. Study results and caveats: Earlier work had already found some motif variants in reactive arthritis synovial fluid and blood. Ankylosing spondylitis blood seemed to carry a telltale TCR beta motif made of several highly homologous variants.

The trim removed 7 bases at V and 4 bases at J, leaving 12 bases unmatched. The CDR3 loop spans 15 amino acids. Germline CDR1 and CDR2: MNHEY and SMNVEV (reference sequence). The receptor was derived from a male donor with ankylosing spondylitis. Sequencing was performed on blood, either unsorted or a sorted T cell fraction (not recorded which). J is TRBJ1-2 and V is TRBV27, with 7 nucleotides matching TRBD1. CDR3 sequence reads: CASTDRQGGAYGYTF. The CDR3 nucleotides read TGTGCCAGCACCGACAGACAAGGGGGCGCCTATGGCTACACCTTC.